The present T cell receptor beta chain was sequenced within a study of shared clonotypes between healthy human individuals. CD4+ cells yielded CD45RA+ naive and CD45RA-negative memory subsets. Sorted-subset replicate PCR reactions contained roughly 200 ng DNA, corresponding to about 30,000 T cell genomes. Assay used: immunoSEQ multiplex PCR; TCRdb lists only in-frame clones, some missing. The table lists millions of clones, approximately 94% of them singletons, with 0.11% to 0.15% in the top ten. The study's findings and limits: There were few donors, and this limited the genetic and exposure-history diversity represented.

V was pared by 4 bases and J by 2 bases, with 11 bases between. The length of the CDR3 is 14 residues. Germline assignment: CDR1 SGHVS and CDR2 FQNEAQ. About this clone itself: The antigen remains undetermined.

The TCR originated in a man between 18 and 29 years old in good health. Sequences were obtained from naive CD4+ T cells sorted from blood. Regarding subset: CD45RA+ positively selected. The genes are TRBV7-8 and TRBJ1-1; D is unresolved. The CDR3 bases are TGTGCCAGCAGCTCGAGTACAAGAAACACTGAAGCTTTCTTT. The encoded protein is CASSSSTRNTEAFF.